What follows is one TCR beta chain and its context. Patients in Seattle were enrolled during active infection, then followed longitudinally. Authors' processing steps: From reference gene primer amplification, estimates of nucleated cell counts were derived. Profiled with immunoSEQ multiplex PCR; TCRdb holds only in-frame clones, not every one. Clone size and the V and J calls come from that table; the DNA yielded D and trimming. The repertoire holds hundreds of thousands of clones, with about nine tenths as singletons. The length of the CDR3 is 11 residues. V was pared by 10 bases and J by 8 bases, with 12 bases between. This record belongs to a study of blood T cell repertoires in COVID-19. The wider study: COVID-19 samples, acute and convalescent, were from the United States, Italy and Spain. Sample material is recorded as cDNA or gDNA derived from T cells, B-cell-depleted T cells, or PBMCs.

The sequence derives from a woman under 40 with COVID-19, enrolled during active disease. The sequencing input was peripheral blood. The V gene is TRBV12-3 or TRBV12-4, the J gene TRBJ1-5; a weak D match, TRBD1 (5 bases). The CDR3 protein is CATGGFKPQHF. The CDR3 bases are TGTGCCACCGGGGGGTTCAAGCCCCAGCATTTT.